These T cell receptor beta chains were read from a single sample in a study of siplizumab effects on memory and regulatory T cells. Sequenced by immunoSEQ multiplex PCR; TCRdb stores in-frame clones only, minus some. The table has over 90,000 clones, about 90% seen once. Sequencing was done on a sample of CD4+ T cells sorted from blood. The source of these receptors is a human donor in good health. The CDR3 runs from the conserved cysteine through the conserved F or W. A D gene is named only where the DNA matches it firmly. The size field is filled for only some rows; it gives once, few, many or a size class.

size	V	J	D	DNA	CDR3
NA	TRBV30	TRBJ2-7	NA	TGTGCCTGGAGTATTGGACAGATCTACGAGCAGTACTTC	CAWSIGQIYEQYF
NA	TRBV27	TRBJ1-1	NA	TGTGCCAGCAGTTTATGGCCCGTGGGGGGCAGGGGTGAAGCTTTCTTT	CASSLWPVGGRGEAFF
few	TRBV7-9	TRBJ1-5	NA	TGTGCCAGCAGCTCCCCCGACAGTGTAAGGCAGCCCCAGCATTTT	CASSSPDSVRQPQHF
NA	TRBV6-1	TRBJ1-5	NA	TGTGCCAGCAGTGAAGTCGGGTTAAATCAGCCCCAGCATTTT	CASSEVGLNQPQHF
NA	TRBV6-5	TRBJ2-7	NA	TGTGCCAGCAGTTATCTGTTAGATAACGAGCAGTACTTC	CASSYLLDNEQYF
NA	TRBV6-1	TRBJ1-6	NA	TGTGCCAGCAGTGTATTGAGCTCCTATAATTCACCCCTCCACTTT	CASSVLSSYNSPLHF
NA	TRBV9	TRBJ1-2	TRBD1	TGTGCCAGCAGCGTAGCTCAGGGGACAGGGTATTACACCTTC	CASSVAQGTGYYTF
NA	TRBV30	TRBJ1-1	NA	TGTGCCTGGAGTATGATGAATTTGAACACTGAAGCTTTCTTT	CAWSMMNLNTEAFF
NA	TRBV28	TRBJ2-4	NA	TGTGCCAGCAGTTTTCCTCAGACAGGAGGGGAGATAGCCAAAAACATTCAGTACTTC	CASSFPQTGGEIAKNIQYF
NA	TRBV5-5	TRBJ1-1	NA	TGTGCCAGTGGGCTTGGGGCTTATATGAACACTGAAGCTTTCTTT	CASGLGAYMNTEAFF
NA	TRBV9	TRBJ1-1	TRBD1	TGTGCCAGCAGTCGGACAGGCAACACTGAAGCTTTCTTT	CASSRTGNTEAFF
NA	TRBV29-1	TRBJ2-3	NA	TGCAGCGGACGGCTAGCGTTCAACACAGATACGCAGTATTTT	CSGRLAFNTDTQYF
NA	TRBV30	TRBJ2-7	TRBD2	TGTGCCTGGCAGCTAGGACTAGCGGGAAAGTACGAGCAGTACTTC	CAWQLGLAGKYEQYF
NA	TRBV7-9	TRBJ2-2	NA	TGTGTGGCCAGCCCCAGGGTTAACACCGGGGAGCTGTTTTTT	CVASPRVNTGELFF
NA	TRBV6-4	TRBJ2-7	NA	TGTGCCAGCACAAACAGGGTGGGGGAGCAGTACTTC	CASTNRVGEQYF
NA	TRBV19	TRBJ1-1	NA	TGTGCCAGTAGTATAGGCCAGCCTATGAACACTGAAGCTTTCTTT	CASSIGQPMNTEAFF
NA	TRBV28	TRBJ1-2	NA	TGTGCCAGCAGTTTGACGGCTGATGGCTACACCTTC	CASSLTADGYTF
NA	TRBV5-1	TRBJ1-6	NA	TGCGCCAGCAGCTTGGCCGTTGGACGAAATTCACCCCTCCACTTT	CASSLAVGRNSPLHF
NA	TRBV4-1	TRBJ1-1	TRBD1	TGCGCCAGCAGCCAGAGGACAGGCCCTAACACTGAAGCTTTCTTT	CASSQRTGPNTEAFF
NA	TRBV19	TRBJ1-1	TRBD1	TGTGCCAGTAGAGCACAGGGGGCGGGGGGTGAAGCTTTCTTT	CASRAQGAGGEAFF
NA	TRBV7-9	TRBJ2-7	NA	TGTGCCAGCAGCCCATACGGCTACGAGCAGTACTTC	CASSPYGYEQYF
NA	TRBV11-2	TRBJ2-2	NA	TGTGCCAGCAGCCGAATCACCGGGGAGCTGTTTTTT	CASSRITGELFF
NA	TRBV28	TRBJ1-1	TRBD1	TGTGCCAGCAGTTTTCAGGACAGGCGGTACACTGAAGCTTTCTTT	CASSFQDRRYTEAFF
NA	TRBV25-1	TRBJ2-7	TRBD1	TGTGCCAGCAGTGGCTCACAGGGGAAACGGGAGCAGTACTTC	CASSGSQGKREQYF
NA	TRBV15	TRBJ1-5	NA	TGTGCCACCAGCAGAGTTGGGAGGGCTGGGAATCAGCCCCAGCATTTT	CATSRVGRAGNQPQHF
NA	TRBV14	TRBJ2-3	NA	TGTGCCAGCAGCCAGAGTATGGGAGCAGATACGCAGTATTTT	CASSQSMGADTQYF
NA	TRBV7-2	TRBJ2-5	NA	TGTGCCAGCAGCCAAAGGGGTCAGGCCCAGTACTTC	CASSQRGQAQYF
once	TRBV10-1	TRBJ2-1	TRBD2	TGCGCCAGCAGTGAGACTAGCGGGAGCTCCTACAATGAGCAGTTCTTC	CASSETSGSSYNEQFF
once	TRBV5-1	TRBJ2-7	NA	TGCGCCAGCAGGGGCGACTCCTCCTACGAGCAGTACTTC	CASRGDSSYEQYF